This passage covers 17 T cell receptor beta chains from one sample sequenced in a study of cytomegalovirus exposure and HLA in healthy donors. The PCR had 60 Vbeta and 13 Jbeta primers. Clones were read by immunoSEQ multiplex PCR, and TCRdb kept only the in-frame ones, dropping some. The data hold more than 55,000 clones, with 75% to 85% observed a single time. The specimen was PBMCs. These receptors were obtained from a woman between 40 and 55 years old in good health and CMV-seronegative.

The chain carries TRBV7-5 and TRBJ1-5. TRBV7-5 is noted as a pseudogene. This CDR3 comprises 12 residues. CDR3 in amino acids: CARSFRTEPQHF. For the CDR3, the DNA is TGTGCCAGAAGCTTTAGAACGGAGCCCCAGCATTTT.

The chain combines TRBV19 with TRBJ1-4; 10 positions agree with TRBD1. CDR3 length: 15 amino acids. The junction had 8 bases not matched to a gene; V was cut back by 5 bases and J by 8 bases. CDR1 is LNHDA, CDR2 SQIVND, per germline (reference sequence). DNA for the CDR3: TGTGCCAGTAGTCCCCAGGGACAGGGGCAGGAAAAACTGTTTTTT. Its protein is CASSPQGQGQEKLFF.

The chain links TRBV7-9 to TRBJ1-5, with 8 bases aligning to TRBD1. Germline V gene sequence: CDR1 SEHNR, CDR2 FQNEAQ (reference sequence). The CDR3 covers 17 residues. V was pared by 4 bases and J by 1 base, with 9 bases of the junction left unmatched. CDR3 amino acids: CASSSSSTGVSNQPQHF. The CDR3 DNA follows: TGTGCCAGCAGCTCCTCATCGACAGGGGTAAGCAATCAGCCCCAGCATTTT.

This CDR3 is CASGLGQSQPQHF. DNA of the CDR3: TGTGCCAGTGGCTTGGGGCAGAGTCAGCCCCAGCATTTT. J is TRBJ1-5 and V is TRBV19; a weak D match, TRBD1 (5 bases). Trimming took off 8 bases at V and 6 bases at J, with 14 bases between the two ends. CDR1 and CDR2 (germline): LNHDA, SQIVND (reference sequence). CDR3 size: 13 residues. Based on the CDR3 plus reference TRBV19 and TRBJ1-5, the full variable domain is DGGITQSPKYLFRKEGQNVTLSCEQNLNHDAMYWYRQDPGQGLRLIYYSQIVNDFQKGDIAEGYSVSREKKESFPLTVTSAQKNPTAFYLCASGLGQSQPQHFGDGTRLSIL.

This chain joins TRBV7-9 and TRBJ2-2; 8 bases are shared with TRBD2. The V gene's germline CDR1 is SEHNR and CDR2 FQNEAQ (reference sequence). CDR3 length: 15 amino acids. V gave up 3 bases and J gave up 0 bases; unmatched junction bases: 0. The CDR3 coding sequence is TGTGCCAGCAGCTTGGGACTAGCGAACACCGGGGAGCTGTTTTTT. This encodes CASSLGLANTGELFF.

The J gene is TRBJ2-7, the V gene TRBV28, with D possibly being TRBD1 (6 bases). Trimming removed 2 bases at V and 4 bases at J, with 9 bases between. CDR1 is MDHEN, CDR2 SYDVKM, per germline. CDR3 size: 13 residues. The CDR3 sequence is CASSLGGLYEQYF. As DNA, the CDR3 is TGTGCCAGCAGTTTAGGGGGCTTGTACGAGCAGTACTTC.

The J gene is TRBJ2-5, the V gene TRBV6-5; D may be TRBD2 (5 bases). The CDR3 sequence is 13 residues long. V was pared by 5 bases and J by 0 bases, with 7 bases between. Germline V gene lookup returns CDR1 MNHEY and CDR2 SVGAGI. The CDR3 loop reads CASSPGDQETQYF. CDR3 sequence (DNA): TGTGCCAGCAGTCCCGGGGACCAAGAGACCCAGTACTTC.

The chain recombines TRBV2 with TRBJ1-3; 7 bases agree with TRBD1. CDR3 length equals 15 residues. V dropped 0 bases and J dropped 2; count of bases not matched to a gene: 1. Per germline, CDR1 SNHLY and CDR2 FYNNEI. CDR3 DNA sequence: TGTGCCAGCAGTGAAGCCGACAGGGCTGGAAACACCATATATTTT. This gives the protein CASSEADRAGNTIYF.

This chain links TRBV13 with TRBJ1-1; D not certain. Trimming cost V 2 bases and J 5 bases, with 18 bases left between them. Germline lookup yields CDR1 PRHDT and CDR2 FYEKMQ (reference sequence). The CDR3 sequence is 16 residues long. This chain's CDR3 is CASSLWTSSTGTEAFF. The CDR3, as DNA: TGTGCCAGCAGCTTATGGACTTCGTCAACGGGTACTGAAGCTTTCTTT.

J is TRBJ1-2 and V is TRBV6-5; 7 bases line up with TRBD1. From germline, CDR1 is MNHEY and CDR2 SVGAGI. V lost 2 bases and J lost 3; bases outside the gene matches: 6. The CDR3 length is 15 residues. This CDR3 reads CASSYGGGQYYGYTF. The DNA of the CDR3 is TGTGCCAGCAGTTACGGAGGGGGACAGTACTATGGCTACACCTTC.

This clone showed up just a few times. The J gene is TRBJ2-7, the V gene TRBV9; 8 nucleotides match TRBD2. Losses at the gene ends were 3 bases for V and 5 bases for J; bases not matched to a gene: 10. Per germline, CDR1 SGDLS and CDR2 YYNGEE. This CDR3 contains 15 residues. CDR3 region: CASSGSGTLGDEQYF. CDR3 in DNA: TGTGCCAGCAGCGGTAGCGGGACTTTGGGGGACGAGCAGTACTTC. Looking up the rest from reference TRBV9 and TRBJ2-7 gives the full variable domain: DSGVTQTPKHLITATGQRVTLRCSPRSGDLSVYWYQQSLDQGLQFLIQYYNGEERAKGNILERFSAQQFPDLHSELNLSSLELGDSALYFCASSGSGTLGDEQYFGPGTRLTVT.

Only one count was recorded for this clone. CDR3 in DNA: TGTGCCATCTTTAATCAGCCCCAGCATTTT. It is translated as CAIFNQPQHF. V usage is TRBV6-4 and J usage is TRBJ1-5; D ambiguous. Germline-derived CDR1 and CDR2 are MRHNA and SNTAGT. The CDR3 runs to 10 residues. V lost 10 bases and J 4 bases, leaving 5 bases between the germline ends.

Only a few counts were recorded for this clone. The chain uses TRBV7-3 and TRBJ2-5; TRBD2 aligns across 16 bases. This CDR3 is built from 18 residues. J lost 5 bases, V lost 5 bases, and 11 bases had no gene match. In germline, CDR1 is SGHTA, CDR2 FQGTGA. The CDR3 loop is CASSPTGTSGRGRETQYF. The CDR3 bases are TGTGCCAGCAGCCCAACCGGGACTAGCGGGAGGGGGCGTGAGACCCAGTACTTC.

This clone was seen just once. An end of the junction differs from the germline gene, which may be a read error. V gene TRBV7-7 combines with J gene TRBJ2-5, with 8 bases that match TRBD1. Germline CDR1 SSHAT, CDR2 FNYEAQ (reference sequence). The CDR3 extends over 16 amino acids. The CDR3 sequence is CASSLQHGTGQETQYF. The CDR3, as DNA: TGTGCTAGCAGCTTGCAGCACGGGACAGGCCAAGAGACCCAGTACTTC.

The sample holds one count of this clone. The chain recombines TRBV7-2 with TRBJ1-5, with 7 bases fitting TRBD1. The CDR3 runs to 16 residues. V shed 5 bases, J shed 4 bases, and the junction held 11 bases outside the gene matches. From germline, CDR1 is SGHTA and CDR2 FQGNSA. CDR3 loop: CASSLQVGQLNQPQHF. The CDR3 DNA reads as TGTGCCAGCAGCCTCCAGGTGGGACAGCTTAATCAGCCCCAGCATTTT.

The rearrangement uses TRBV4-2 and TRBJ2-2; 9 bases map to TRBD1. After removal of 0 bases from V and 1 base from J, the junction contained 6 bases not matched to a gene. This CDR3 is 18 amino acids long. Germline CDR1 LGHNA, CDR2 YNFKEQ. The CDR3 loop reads CASSQEAWDRVNTGELFF. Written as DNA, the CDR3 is TGTGCCAGCAGCCAAGAGGCTTGGGACAGGGTGAACACCGGGGAGCTGTTTTTT.

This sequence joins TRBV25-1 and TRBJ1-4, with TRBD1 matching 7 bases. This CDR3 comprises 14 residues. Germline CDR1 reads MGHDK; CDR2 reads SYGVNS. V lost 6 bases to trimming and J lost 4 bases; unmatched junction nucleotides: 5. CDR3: CASRTTGSNEKLFF. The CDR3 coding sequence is TGTGCCAGCAGAACGACAGGGAGTAATGAAAAACTGTTTTTT.